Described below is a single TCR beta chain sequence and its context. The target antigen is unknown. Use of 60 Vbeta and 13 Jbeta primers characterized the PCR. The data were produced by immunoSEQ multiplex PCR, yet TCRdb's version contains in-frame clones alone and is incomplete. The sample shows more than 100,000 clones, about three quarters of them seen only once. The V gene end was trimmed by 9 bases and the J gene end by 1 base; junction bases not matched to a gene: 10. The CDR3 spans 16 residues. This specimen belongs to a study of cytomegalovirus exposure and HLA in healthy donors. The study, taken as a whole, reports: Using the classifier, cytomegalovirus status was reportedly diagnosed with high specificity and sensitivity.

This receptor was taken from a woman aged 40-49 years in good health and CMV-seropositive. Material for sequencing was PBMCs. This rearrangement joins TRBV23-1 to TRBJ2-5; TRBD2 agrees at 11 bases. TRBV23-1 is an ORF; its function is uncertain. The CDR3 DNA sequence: TGCGCCAGTAGACCGACTAGCGGGACTTTCCAAGAGACCCAGTACTTC. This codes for CASRPTSGTFQETQYF.